This record looks at one T cell receptor beta chain sequence and its context. This CDR3 has 15 residues. V shed 1 base and J shed 8 bases, with 14 bases lying between them. From germline, CDR1 is SGHTA and CDR2 FQGNSA. This specimen belongs to a study of control samples from healthy donors and cancer patients. Assay used: immunoSEQ multiplex PCR; TCRdb lists only in-frame clones, some missing. The sample comprises about 76,000 clones, around 90% of which are singletons, and about 9.9% rests with the top ten. The V call is TRBV7-2, the J call TRBJ1-4, with D perhaps TRBD1 (5 bases). The sequenced sample consisted of PBMCs. This TCR was recovered from a woman aged 50 to 65 with colorectal cancer. Written as DNA, the CDR3 is TGTGCCAGCAGCTTAGGAGGAGCAGGGTTCGAAAAACTGTTTTTT. Its translation is CASSLGGAGFEKLFF.